This is a list of T cell receptor beta chains from one sample in a study of response to subunit inactivated influenza vaccine. MiXCR was run by TCRdb on the RT-PCR reads, yielding one entry per CDR3 protein. The top ten clones hold more than 8.5% of a sample with over 300,000 distinct CDR3 sequences, 21% of them seen once. Sequencing was performed on PBMCs from blood, taken 21 months after vaccination. The receptors shown here come from a man aged 50 to 75 who received an inactivated influenza vaccine. CDR3s include the opening cysteine and the closing phenylalanine or tryptophan. D genes are given only for firm matches. Not all rows give a size; the values are once, few, many and, for expanded clones, a class.

clone size: -
J gene: TRBJ1-5
CDR3 length: 14
V gene: TRBV5-5
D gene: -
CDR3 protein: CASSPGRHSMPQHF
CDR3 DNA: TGTGCCAGCAGCCCGGGCCGCCATTCGATGCCCCAGCATTTT

clone size: few
J gene: TRBJ2-1
CDR3 length: 11
V gene: TRBV7-8
D gene: -
CDR3 protein: CASSFNSRQFF
CDR3 DNA: TGTGCCAGCAGCTTCAATAGTCGGCAGTTCTTC

clone size: -
J gene: TRBJ2-1
CDR3 length: 19
V gene: TRBV28
D gene: TRBD2
CDR3 protein: CASSFPLAGGPSDYNEQFF
CDR3 DNA: TGTGCCAGCAGTTTTCCATTAGCGGGAGGGCCTTCGGATTACAATGAGCAGTTCTTC

clone size: -
J gene: TRBJ2-1
CDR3 length: 14
V gene: TRBV2
D gene: TRBD1
CDR3 protein: CASSELPQGYEQFF
CDR3 DNA: TGTGCCAGCAGTGAGTTGCCACAGGGGTATGAGCAGTTCTTC

clone size: few
J gene: TRBJ2-5
CDR3 length: 17
V gene: TRBV6-5
D gene: -
CDR3 protein: CASSYLPGAGRQETQYF
CDR3 DNA: TGTGCCAGCAGTTACCTACCGGGGGCGGGCCGCCAAGAGACCCAGTACTTC

clone size: -
J gene: TRBJ1-6
CDR3 length: 19
V gene: TRBV5-1
D gene: TRBD1
CDR3 protein: CASSRGDRVFFGSDSPLHF
CDR3 DNA: TGCGCCAGCAGCCGGGGGGACAGGGTATTCTTTGGGAGCGATTCACCCCTCCACTTT

clone size: -
J gene: TRBJ2-3
CDR3 length: 15
V gene: TRBV5-1
D gene: -
CDR3 protein: CASSEGGAGGDTQYF
CDR3 DNA: TGCGCCAGCAGCGAGGGGGGTGCCGGTGGAGATACGCAGTATTTT

clone size: many
J gene: TRBJ1-1
CDR3 length: 14
V gene: TRBV5-6
D gene: -
CDR3 protein: CASSLGPPNTEAFF
CDR3 DNA: TGTGCCAGCAGCTTGGGACCCCCGAACACTGAAGCTTTCTTT

clone size: -
J gene: TRBJ2-7
CDR3 length: 14
V gene: TRBV15
D gene: TRBD2
CDR3 protein: CATSSSGGSYEQYF
CDR3 DNA: TGTGCCACCAGCAGTAGCGGGGGTTCTTACGAGCAGTACTTC

clone size: few
J gene: TRBJ1-2
CDR3 length: 15
V gene: TRBV11-2
D gene: TRBD1
CDR3 protein: CASSLGGGNLQGYTF
CDR3 DNA: TGTGCCAGCAGCTTAGGAGGGGGCAATTTGCAGGGCTACACCTTC

clone size: -
J gene: TRBJ1-1
CDR3 length: 13
V gene: TRBV15
D gene: -
CDR3 protein: CATSRDKGTEAFF
CDR3 DNA: TGTGCCACCAGCAGGGATAAGGGCACTGAAGCTTTCTTT

clone size: -
J gene: TRBJ1-1
CDR3 length: 14
V gene: TRBV27
D gene: -
CDR3 protein: CTSSLAEVDTEAFF
CDR3 DNA: TGCACCAGCAGCCTGGCCGAGGTAGACACTGAAGCTTTCTTT

clone size: few
J gene: TRBJ2-2
CDR3 length: 15
V gene: TRBV7-9
D gene: TRBD1
CDR3 protein: CASSPGTALTGELFF
CDR3 DNA: TGTGCCAGCAGCCCCGGGACAGCCTTAACCGGGGAGCTGTTTTTT

clone size: -
J gene: TRBJ1-1
CDR3 length: 17
V gene: TRBV3-1
D gene: TRBD1
CDR3 protein: CASSQGPRLQGTTEAFF
CDR3 DNA: TGTGCCAGCAGCCAAGGCCCTCGGCTACAGGGGACCACTGAAGCTTTCTTT

clone size: few
J gene: TRBJ2-1
CDR3 length: 13
V gene: TRBV29-1
D gene: TRBD1
CDR3 protein: CSVEQGVYNEQFF
CDR3 DNA: TGCAGCGTTGAACAGGGGGTCTACAATGAGCAGTTCTTC

clone size: -
J gene: TRBJ2-5
CDR3 length: 15
V gene: TRBV5-1
D gene: TRBD1
CDR3 protein: CASSLMTGSRETQYF
CDR3 DNA: TGCGCCAGCAGCTTGATGACAGGGAGTCGGGAGACCCAGTACTTC

clone size: -
J gene: TRBJ1-1
CDR3 length: 16
V gene: TRBV10-1
D gene: -
CDR3 protein: CASSEVVGSMNTEAFF
CDR3 DNA: TGCGCCAGCAGTGAAGTGGTAGGAAGCATGAACACTGAAGCTTTCTTT

clone size: -
J gene: TRBJ2-3
CDR3 length: 16
V gene: TRBV5-1
D gene: TRBD1
CDR3 protein: CASSWTGGTSTDTQYF
CDR3 DNA: TGCGCCAGCAGTTGGACAGGCGGCACTAGCACAGATACGCAGTATTTT

clone size: -
J gene: TRBJ2-1
CDR3 length: 14
V gene: TRBV3-1
D gene: TRBD2
CDR3 protein: CASSLSSGSNEQFF
CDR3 DNA: TGTGCCAGCAGCCTTTCTAGCGGGTCCAATGAGCAGTTCTTC

clone size: few
J gene: TRBJ2-7
CDR3 length: 15
V gene: TRBV7-2
D gene: -
CDR3 protein: CASSRAGVSSYEQYF
CDR3 DNA: TGTGCCAGCAGCCGAGCCGGGGTGAGCTCCTACGAGCAGTACTTC

clone size: -
J gene: TRBJ1-1
CDR3 length: 14
V gene: TRBV6-1
D gene: TRBD1
CDR3 protein: CASRGATGDTEAFF
CDR3 DNA: TGTGCCAGCAGAGGGGCGACAGGGGACACTGAAGCTTTCTTT

clone size: few
J gene: TRBJ2-3
CDR3 length: 14
V gene: TRBV20-1
D gene: TRBD2
CDR3 protein: CSARALSGSDTQYF
CDR3 DNA: TGCAGTGCTAGAGCCCTTAGCGGGTCAGATACGCAGTATTTT

clone size: many
J gene: TRBJ1-6
CDR3 length: 12
V gene: TRBV4-3
D gene: -
CDR3 protein: CASKGGSSPLHF
CDR3 DNA: TGCGCCAGCAAGGGGGGCTCTTCACCCCTCCACTTT

clone size: few
J gene: TRBJ2-3
CDR3 length: 14
V gene: TRBV6-2/TRBV6-3
D gene: TRBD1
CDR3 protein: CASSYGTGADTQYF
CDR3 DNA: TGTGCCAGCAGTTATGGGACAGGGGCAGATACGCAGTATTTT

clone size: -
J gene: TRBJ1-5
CDR3 length: 14
V gene: TRBV12-3/TRBV12-4
D gene: -
CDR3 protein: CASSLGPGSQPQHF
CDR3 DNA: TGTGCCAGCAGTTTAGGGCCGGGAAGCCAGCCCCAGCATTTT

clone size: few
J gene: TRBJ2-6
CDR3 length: 18
V gene: TRBV27
D gene: TRBD1
CDR3 protein: CASSQKTGVGSGANVLTF
CDR3 DNA: TGTGCCAGCAGCCAAAAAACAGGGGTTGGGTCTGGGGCCAACGTCCTGACTTTC

clone size: -
J gene: TRBJ2-2
CDR3 length: 13
V gene: TRBV5-1
D gene: -
CDR3 protein: CASSLDSTGELFF
CDR3 DNA: TGCGCCAGCAGCTTGGATTCCACCGGGGAGCTGTTTTTT

clone size: -
J gene: TRBJ1-2
CDR3 length: 12
V gene: TRBV28
D gene: -
CDR3 protein: CASTDSNYGYTF
CDR3 DNA: TGTGCCAGCACCGATTCGAACTATGGCTACACCTTC

clone size: -
J gene: TRBJ2-5
CDR3 length: 17
V gene: TRBV6-1
D gene: TRBD2
CDR3 protein: CASSPRDYLPYQETQYF
CDR3 DNA: TGTGCCAGCAGTCCTCGGGACTACCTTCCGTACCAAGAGACCCAGTACTTC

clone size: -
J gene: TRBJ1-1
CDR3 length: 16
V gene: TRBV20-1
D gene: TRBD1
CDR3 protein: CSARDTGQGRYTEAFF
CDR3 DNA: TGCAGTGCTAGAGACACGGGACAGGGGAGGTACACTGAAGCTTTCTTT

clone size: few
J gene: TRBJ1-5
CDR3 length: 14
V gene: TRBV15
D gene: -
CDR3 protein: CATSRDNGESPQHF
CDR3 DNA: TGTGCCACCAGCAGAGATAACGGGGAGTCACCCCAGCATTTT

clone size: few
J gene: TRBJ2-7
CDR3 length: 14
V gene: TRBV5-1
D gene: TRBD2
CDR3 protein: CASSPEEWGGEQYF
CDR3 DNA: TGCGCCAGCAGCCCGGAGGAATGGGGGGGCGAGCAGTACTTC

clone size: few
J gene: TRBJ2-1
CDR3 length: 18
V gene: TRBV3-1
D gene: TRBD2
CDR3 protein: CASSQVTSGRADYNEQFF
CDR3 DNA: TGTGCCAGCAGCCAAGTAACTAGCGGGAGGGCTGACTACAATGAGCAGTTCTTC

clone size: -
J gene: TRBJ1-1
CDR3 length: 13
V gene: TRBV9
D gene: -
CDR3 protein: CASSVEVGTEAFF
CDR3 DNA: TGTGCCAGCAGCGTAGAGGTGGGAACTGAAGCTTTCTTT

clone size: few
J gene: TRBJ1-2
CDR3 length: 13
V gene: TRBV2
D gene: -
CDR3 protein: CASSDMTSYGYTF
CDR3 DNA: TGTGCCAGCAGTGACATGACATCTTATGGCTACACCTTC

clone size: -
J gene: TRBJ2-1
CDR3 length: 11
V gene: TRBV28
D gene: -
CDR3 protein: CASSGSGEQFF
CDR3 DNA: TGTGCCAGCAGTGGATCCGGTGAGCAGTTCTTC

clone size: -
J gene: TRBJ2-3
CDR3 length: 16
V gene: TRBV28
D gene: -
CDR3 protein: CASSLYGVRGTDTQYF
CDR3 DNA: TGTGCCAGCAGTTTATACGGAGTTCGGGGCACAGATACGCAGTATTTT

clone size: many
J gene: TRBJ1-1
CDR3 length: 14
V gene: TRBV5-1
D gene: TRBD1
CDR3 protein: CASKQGVGDTEAFF
CDR3 DNA: TGCGCCAGCAAACAGGGGGTTGGAGACACTGAAGCTTTCTTT

clone size: few
J gene: TRBJ2-3
CDR3 length: 16
V gene: TRBV6-5
D gene: -
CDR3 protein: CASSYSSGVGADTQYF
CDR3 DNA: TGTGCCAGCAGTTACTCGTCCGGGGTGGGGGCAGATACGCAGTATTTT

clone size: -
J gene: TRBJ2-3
CDR3 length: 14
V gene: TRBV20-1
D gene: TRBD1
CDR3 protein: CSALRDSRPDTQYF
CDR3 DNA: TGCAGTGCTCTCCGGGACAGTCGCCCAGATACGCAGTATTTT